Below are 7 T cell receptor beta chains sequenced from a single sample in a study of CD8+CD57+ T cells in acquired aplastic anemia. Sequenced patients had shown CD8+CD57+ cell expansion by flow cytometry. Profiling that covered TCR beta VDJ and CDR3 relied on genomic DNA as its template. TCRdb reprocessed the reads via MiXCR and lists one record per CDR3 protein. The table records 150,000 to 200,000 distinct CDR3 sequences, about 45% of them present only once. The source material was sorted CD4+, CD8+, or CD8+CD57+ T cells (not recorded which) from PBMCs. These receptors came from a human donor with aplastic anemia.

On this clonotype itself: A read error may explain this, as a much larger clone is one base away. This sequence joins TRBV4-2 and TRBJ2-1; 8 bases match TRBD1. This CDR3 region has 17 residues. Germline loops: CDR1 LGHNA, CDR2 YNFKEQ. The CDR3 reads CASSQDRGTGSCNEQFF. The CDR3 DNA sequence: TGTGCCAGCAGCCAAGATCGGGGGACAGGCTCCTGCAATGAGCAGTTCTTC.

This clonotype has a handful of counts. The chain's CDR3 is CATSSRGGSYEQYF. The CDR3 DNA sequence: TGTGCCACCAGCAGCAGGGGGGGTTCCTACGAGCAGTACTTC. This chain links TRBV15 with TRBJ2-7, with D tentatively TRBD1 or TRBD2 (7 bases each). The CDR3 is 14 residues long. Germline values: CDR1 LNHNV, CDR2 YYDKDF (reference sequence). V was pared by 3 bases and J by 1 base, with 10 bases between. Full variable domain (remainder filled in from reference TRBV15 and TRBJ2-7): DAMVIQNPRYQVTQFGKPVTLSCSQTLNHNVMYWYQQKSSQAPKLLFHYYDKDFNNEADTPDNFQSRRPNTSFCFLDIRSPGLGDTAMYLCATSSRGGSYEQYFGPGTRLTVT.

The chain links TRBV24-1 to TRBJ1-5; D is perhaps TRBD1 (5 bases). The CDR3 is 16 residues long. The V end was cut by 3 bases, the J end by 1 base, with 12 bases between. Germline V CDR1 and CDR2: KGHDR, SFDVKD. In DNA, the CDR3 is TGTGCCACCAGTGATCTTCGGGGGGAAAGCAATCAGCCCCAGCATTTT. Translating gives CATSDLRGESNQPQHF.

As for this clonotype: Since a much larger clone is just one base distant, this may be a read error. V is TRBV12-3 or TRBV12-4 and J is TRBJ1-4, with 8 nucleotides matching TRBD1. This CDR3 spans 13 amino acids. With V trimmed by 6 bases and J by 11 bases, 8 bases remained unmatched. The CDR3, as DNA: TGTGCCAGCAGCCTCCGGACAGGGTTCAAACTGTTTTTT. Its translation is CASSLRTGFKLFF.

The CDR3 reads CASSNDPTGFYGYTF. The CDR3 DNA sequence: TGTGCCAGCAGCAATGACCCCACAGGATTCTATGGCTACACCTTC. The chain combines TRBV7-3 with TRBJ1-2, with D tentatively TRBD1 (5 bases). Trimming took off 5 bases at V and 4 bases at J, with 17 bases between the two ends. CDR3 size: 15 residues. CDR1 and CDR2 (germline): SGHTA, FQGTGA.

CDR3 in amino acids: CASSPSGTALEQYF. Written as DNA, the CDR3 is TGTGCCAGCAGCCCTTCCGGGACGGCCTTAGAGCAGTACTTC. The J gene is TRBJ2-7, the V gene TRBV7-3; D tentatively fits TRBD1 or TRBD2 (5 bases each). The CDR3 runs 14 residues. V was pared by 5 bases and J by 7 bases, with 18 bases between. Germline V CDR1 and CDR2: SGHTA, FQGTGA.

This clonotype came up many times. The CDR3 spells CASSRGRNQPQHF. The CDR3, as DNA: TGTGCCAGCTCACGGGGACGCAATCAGCCCCAGCATTTT. This chain joins TRBV18 and TRBJ1-5; D might be TRBD1 (5 bases). Germline V gene data show CDR1 as KGHSH and CDR2 as LQKENI. V lost 4 bases to trimming and J lost 2 bases, with 6 bases between them. The CDR3 is made up of 13 amino acids. Full variable domain (outside the CDR3, taken from reference TRBV18 and TRBJ1-5): NAGVMQNPRHLVRRRGQEARLRCSPMKGHSHVYWYRQLPEEGLKFMVYLQKENIIDESGMPKERFSAEFPKEGPSILRIQQVVRGDSAAYFCASSRGRNQPQHFGDGTRLSIL.